The 25 T cell receptor beta chains reported below all come from one sample, sequenced in a study of control samples from healthy donors and cancer patients. Generated by immunoSEQ multiplex PCR, the TCRdb table keeps only in-frame clones and is missing some. The repertoire holds around 94,000 clones, with roughly nine tenths as singletons. Sample: blood. The receptors come from a woman aged 18 to 35 in good health.

The V call is TRBV14, the J call TRBJ2-7; D gene uncertain. Germline V gene data show CDR1 as SGHDN and CDR2 as FVKESK. Trimming took 2 bases from V and 2 from J, leaving 1 base between them. The CDR3 extends over 11 amino acids. The CDR3 reads CASSQTYEQYF. In nucleotides, the CDR3 is TGTGCCAGCAGCCAAACCTACGAGCAGTACTTC.

This clone showed up just once. The chain has TRBV4-1 and TRBJ1-3, with D perhaps TRBD1 (5 bases). V lost 4 bases and J 2 bases, leaving 15 bases between the germline ends. The CDR3 totals 16 residues. Looked up from germline, CDR1 is MGHRA and CDR2 is YSYEKL. In nucleotides, the CDR3 is TGCGCCAGCAGCCCTAAATTTGCGGGGGCTGGAAACACCATATATTTT. Translating gives CASSPKFAGAGNTIYF.

The rearrangement links TRBV5-1 to TRBJ1-1; D is possibly TRBD1 (5 bases). The germline V gene has CDR1 SGHRS and CDR2 YFSETQ. The V gene lost 4 bases and the J gene lost 3 bases, with 16 bases spanning the gap. The CDR3 spans 15 residues. CDR3 amino acids: CASSLGGAEDTEAFF. DNA for the CDR3: TGCGCCAGCAGCCTCGGAGGGGCGGAGGACACTGAAGCTTTCTTT.

This clone occurred a few times. The same CDR3 is also encoded by other DNA sequences in this sample. This chain connects TRBV25-1 to TRBJ2-7; D uncertain. The CDR3 sequence is 11 residues long. Deletions cut 2 bases from V and 3 bases from J, with 2 bases between. The germline V gene has CDR1 MGHDK and CDR2 SYGVNS. CDR3 amino acids: CASSESYEQYF. CDR3 DNA sequence: TGTGCCAGCAGTGAAAGCTACGAGCAGTACTTC.

The V gene is TRBV19, the J gene TRBJ1-5; the match to TRBD1 covers 8 bases. Germline V lookup: CDR1 LNHDA, CDR2 SQIVND (reference sequence). After removal of 7 bases from V and 6 bases from J, the junction contained 5 bases not matched to a gene. The CDR3 totals 13 residues. CDR3 bases: TGTGCCAGTACGGACAGGGAAGGTCAGCCCCAGCATTTT. This codes for CASTDREGQPQHF.

The V gene is TRBV7-6, the J gene TRBJ1-1, with D possibly matching TRBD1 (6 bases). The CDR3 runs 14 residues. Trimming took off 4 bases at V and 5 bases at J, with 14 bases between the two ends. Germline V gene lookup returns CDR1 SGHVS and CDR2 FNYEAQ. CDR3 sequence: CASSSRAQGTEAFF. As DNA, the CDR3 is TGTGCCAGCAGCTCAAGGGCCCAGGGGACTGAAGCTTTCTTT.

The J gene is TRBJ2-5, the V gene TRBV5-4; D uncertain. In germline, CDR1 is SGHNT, CDR2 YYREEE (reference sequence). The V and J ends lost 9 bases and 5 bases respectively, with 11 bases between them. The CDR3 spans 11 residues. The CDR3 DNA reads as TGTGCCACCACTAAACGGGAGACCCAGTACTTC. Residues: CATTKRETQYF. The whole variable domain, remainder taken from reference TRBV5-4 and TRBJ2-5, is ETGVTQSPTHLIKTRGQQVTLRCSSQSGHNTVSWYQQALGQGPQFIFQYYREEENGRGNFPPRFSGLQFPNYSSELNVNALELDDSALYLCATTKRETQYFGPGTRLLVL.

A single count supports this clone. The gene calls are TRBV6-6 and TRBJ1-2; 7 positions agree with TRBD1. Trimming removed 0 bases from V and 1 base from J; junction bases left unmatched: 5. The CDR3 is 16 amino acids. CDR1 is MNHNY and CDR2 is SVGAGI in the germline V gene (reference sequence). Here the CDR3 reads CASSYSTGTRNYGYTF. The CDR3 nucleotides read TGTGCCAGCAGTTACTCGACAGGGACCCGTAACTATGGCTACACCTTC.

The chain couples TRBV11-2 to TRBJ1-1, with TRBD1 matching over 8 bases. V trimming: 3 bases; J trimming: 4 bases; junction bases outside the gene matches: 4. CDR3 size: 14 residues. CDR1 is SGHAT and CDR2 is FQNNGV in the germline V gene. CDR3 DNA sequence: TGTGCCAGCAGCTTGACAGGGGAGGGCACTGAAGCTTTCTTT. This encodes CASSLTGEGTEAFF.

This rearrangement joins TRBV7-2 to TRBJ2-5; 7 nucleotides agree with TRBD2. CDR1 is SGHTA, CDR2 FQGNSA, per germline. The CDR3 sequence is 16 residues long. V lost 5 bases, J lost 4 bases, and 13 bases stayed unmatched. CDR3 sequence: CASSKYGGGGRETQYF. The CDR3 bases are TGTGCCAGCAGCAAATACGGCGGGGGAGGGAGAGAGACCCAGTACTTC.

The gene calls are TRBV11-1 and TRBJ1-1; D is unresolved. V was clipped by 7 bases and J by 0 bases, with 18 bases between them. Germline V gives CDR1 SGHAT, CDR2 FQDESV (reference sequence). The CDR3 totals 16 residues. The CDR3 nucleotides read TGTGCCAGCATACAAAAGAGGAATTCAGTGAACACTGAAGCTTTCTTT. It codes for CASIQKRNSVNTEAFF.

The genes are TRBV9 and TRBJ2-3; 7 nucleotides line up with TRBD2. The CDR3 contains 15 residues. J was trimmed by 9 bases and V by 0 bases; bases with no gene match: 10. CDR1 is SGDLS and CDR2 is YYNGEE in the germline V gene. The CDR3 coding sequence is TGTGCCAGCAGCGTAGAGGGCGGGGGAATTCGGACGCAGTATTTT. Translation: CASSVEGGGIRTQYF.

The CDR3, as DNA: TGTGCCAGCTCCGAAAAGGGGGGGCCCACCACAGATACGCAGTATTTT. It encodes CASSEKGGPTTDTQYF. V usage is TRBV18 and J usage is TRBJ2-3, with D possibly matching TRBD2 (7 bases). The germline V gene has CDR1 KGHSH and CDR2 LQKENI. Trimming took 6 bases from V and 2 from J, leaving 18 bases between them. The CDR3 has 16 residues.

J is TRBJ2-7 and V is TRBV4-1; 8 bases fit TRBD2. In germline, CDR1 is MGHRA, CDR2 YSYEKL. This CDR3 contains 16 residues. V lost 0 bases, J lost 5 bases, and 9 bases stayed unmatched. CDR3 in amino acids: CASSQEATGGLNEQYF. The CDR3 region has the DNA TGCGCCAGCAGCCAAGAGGCTACGGGGGGGCTAAACGAGCAGTACTTC.

In this sample, this clone turned up once. V is TRBV5-8 and J is TRBJ2-4; tentatively, D is TRBD1 or TRBD2 (5 bases each). CDR1 is SGHTS and CDR2 is YDEGEE in the germline V gene. The V gene lost 1 base and the J gene lost 0 bases, with 8 bases spanning the gap. The CDR3 has 15 amino acids. The CDR3 DNA follows: TGTGCCAGCAGCTTGAGGGACCAAGCCAAAAACATTCAGTACTTC. Translating gives CASSLRDQAKNIQYF.

The V gene is TRBV6-5, the J gene TRBJ2-2; D gene uncertain. CDR3 length equals 14 residues. Per germline, CDR1 MNHEY and CDR2 SVGAGI. The V and J ends lost 8 bases and 5 bases respectively, with 15 bases between them. The CDR3, as DNA: TGTGCCAGCCTTTATATATCCCAAACCGGGGAGCTGTTTTTT. This gives the protein CASLYISQTGELFF.

This clone has just one count. The CDR3 loop is CASSPGSQETQYF. The DNA of the CDR3 is TGTGCCAGCAGCCCCGGCAGTCAAGAGACCCAGTACTTC. The chain is built from TRBV5-6 and TRBJ2-5, with no clear D. The germline V gene encodes CDR1 SGHDT and CDR2 YYEEEE. V was cut by 4 bases and J by 2 bases, with 9 bases left in between. The CDR3 has 13 residues. Drawing the rest from reference TRBV5-6 and TRBJ2-5, the complete variable domain is DAGVTQSPTHLIKTRGQQVTLRCSPKSGHDTVSWYQQALGQGPQFIFQYYEEEERQRGNFPDRFSGHQFPNYSSELNVNALLLGDSALYLCASSPGSQETQYFGPGTRLLVL.

The J gene is TRBJ2-1, the V gene TRBV5-4; TRBD2 aligns across 9 bases. V shed 3 bases and J 9 bases; nucleotides not matched to a gene: 13. The CDR3 totals 16 residues. CDR1 is SGHNT, CDR2 YYREEE, per germline (reference sequence). The CDR3 DNA follows: TGTGCCAGCAGCTCACAGGGGCGGGGGGGCATAAGTGAGCAGTTCTTC. As protein: CASSSQGRGGISEQFF. Using reference TRBV5-4 and TRBJ2-1 for the parts outside the CDR3, the full variable domain is ETGVTQSPTHLIKTRGQQVTLRCSSQSGHNTVSWYQQALGQGPQFIFQYYREEENGRGNFPPRFSGLQFPNYSSELNVNALELDDSALYLCASSSQGRGGISEQFFGPGTRLTVL.

The chain carries TRBV7-9 and TRBJ2-4; possibly TRBD2 for D (5 bases). Trimming pared 4 bases from V and 7 bases from J, leaving 14 bases between. Germline CDR1 is SEHNR and CDR2 is FQNEAQ (reference sequence). The CDR3 consists of 14 residues. The CDR3 sequence: CASSSPEGVNIQYF. The CDR3, as DNA: TGTGCCAGCAGCTCCCCTGAGGGAGTGAACATTCAGTACTTC.

The rearrangement links TRBV5-4 to TRBJ2-3, with a weak D call TRBD2 (6 bases). Germline-derived CDR1 and CDR2 are SGHNT and YYREEE (reference sequence). The CDR3 totals 16 residues. Between the trimmed V and J ends, which lost 0 bases and 4 bases, there was a span of 15 bases. The CDR3 loop reads CASSLGRGSLSDTQYF. The CDR3 DNA reads TGTGCCAGCAGCTTGGGGCGGGGAAGCCTTTCAGATACGCAGTATTTT.

This chain connects TRBV7-2 to TRBJ1-2, with D hard to call. This CDR3 spans 13 amino acids. CDR1 SGHTA and CDR2 FQGNSA come from the germline V gene. Trimming took 1 base from V and 8 from J, leaving 11 bases between them. For the CDR3, the DNA is TGTGCCAGCAGCTTAGGCCCGGGTGAAGGCTACACCTTC. Protein: CASSLGPGEGYTF.

This clone showed up just a few times. The V and J genes are TRBV5-1 and TRBJ1-2, with D possibly being TRBD1 (6 bases). The germline V and J ends were trimmed by 0 bases and 6 bases, with 12 bases remaining between them. The CDR3 spans 14 residues. In germline, CDR1 is SGHRS, CDR2 YFSETQ. CDR3: CASSLGQVDDGYTF. CDR3 nucleotide sequence: TGCGCCAGCAGCTTGGGACAGGTGGATGATGGCTACACCTTC.

The V gene is TRBV7-7, the J gene TRBJ2-5, with 7 bases that match TRBD2. Germline V CDR1 and CDR2: SSHAT, FNYEAQ (reference sequence). This CDR3 region has 14 residues. Germline trimming cut 4 bases from V and 5 bases from J; bases unmatched to any gene: 7. CDR3 residues: CASSSRGETETQYF. In DNA, the CDR3 is TGTGCCAGCAGCTCCCGGGGGGAGACGGAGACCCAGTACTTC.

The rearrangement links TRBV15 to TRBJ2-5, with 10 bases lining up with TRBD2. The CDR3 has 20 residues. The germline V gene has CDR1 LNHNV and CDR2 YYDKDF (reference sequence). Unmatched junction bases numbered 18, after V lost 2 bases and J lost 3 bases. The CDR3 here is CATSRTTPAGGQVRKETQYF. The CDR3 region has the DNA TGTGCCACCAGCAGAACAACCCCAGCGGGGGGGCAAGTAAGAAAAGAGACCCAGTACTTC. The variable domain in full, completed from reference TRBV15 and TRBJ2-5, reads DAMVIQNPRYQVTQFGKPVTLSCSQTLNHNVMYWYQQKSSQAPKLLFHYYDKDFNNEADTPDNFQSRRPNTSFCFLDIRSPGLGDTAMYLCATSRTTPAGGQVRKETQYFGPGTRLLVL.

The chain couples TRBV6-7 to TRBJ1-1; D gene unclear. TRBV6-7 carries the ORF label, with uncertain function. This CDR3 region has 17 residues. V gave up 2 bases and J gave up 5 bases, with 21 bases separating them. Here the CDR3 DNA reads TGTGCCAGCAGTTACCCCACGGGCCCCAGGAGGAAAACTGAAGCTTTCTTT. This sequence encodes CASSYPTGPRRKTEAFF.